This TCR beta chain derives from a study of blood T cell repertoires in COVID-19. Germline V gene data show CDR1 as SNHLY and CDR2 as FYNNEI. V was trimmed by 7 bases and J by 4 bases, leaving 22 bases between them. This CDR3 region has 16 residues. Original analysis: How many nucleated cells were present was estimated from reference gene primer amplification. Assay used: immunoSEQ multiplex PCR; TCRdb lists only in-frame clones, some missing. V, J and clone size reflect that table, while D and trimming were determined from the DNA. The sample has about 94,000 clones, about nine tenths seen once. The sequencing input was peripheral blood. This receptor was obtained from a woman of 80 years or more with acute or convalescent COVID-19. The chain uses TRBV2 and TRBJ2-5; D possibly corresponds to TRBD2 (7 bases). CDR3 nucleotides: TGTGCCAGCAAACGAGGGGGGGGCCGCGTTCGAGAGACCCAGTACTTC. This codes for CASKRGGGRVRETQYF.